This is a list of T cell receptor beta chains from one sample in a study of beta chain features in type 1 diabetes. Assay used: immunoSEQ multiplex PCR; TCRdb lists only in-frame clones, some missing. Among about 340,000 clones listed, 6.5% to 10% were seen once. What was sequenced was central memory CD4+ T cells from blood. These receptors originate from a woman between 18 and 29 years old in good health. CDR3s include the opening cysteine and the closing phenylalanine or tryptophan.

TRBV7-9 CASSSGDRGNEQYF
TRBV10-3 CAISDPTGSLNEKLFF
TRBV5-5 CASSLTSGYTDTQYF
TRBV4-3 CASSQGQGAAGETQYF
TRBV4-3 CASSQYTESNQPQHF
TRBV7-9 CASSLTVNQPQHF
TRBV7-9 CASSLVLVDTQYF
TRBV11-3 CASSSRGTGRAGYTF
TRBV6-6 CASTSGYEQYF
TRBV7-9 CASSPILAGGQETQYF
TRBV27 CASSLRGSGNTIYF
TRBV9 CASNRLRSDTQYF
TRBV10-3 CAISGGRDADTQYF
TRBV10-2 CASSEGQGYNEQFF
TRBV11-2 CASSSNPGLSYEQYF